The rows below give T cell receptor beta chains drawn from one sample of a study of T cell responses to AZD1222 COVID-19 vaccine. Sequenced by immunoSEQ multiplex PCR; TCRdb stores in-frame clones only, minus some. The data hold 100,000 to 120,000 clones, with about 94% observed a single time. Sequences were derived from peripheral blood, sampled 28 days after the second AZD1222 dose. All receptors derive from an adult who received the AZD1222 COVID-19 vaccine. Each CDR3 is given with its conserved first and last residue. The order of the fields is clone size, D gene, J gene, V gene, CDR3 DNA, CDR3 protein. The D gene is left open where the match is weak. Clone size, where shown, is once, few, many, or a class for clones that have expanded.

NA NA TRBJ2-2 TRBV11-3 TGTGCCAGCAGCTTAGGCCCCCCCTACACCGGGGAGCTGTTTTTT CASSLGPPYTGELFF
NA TRBD2 TRBJ2-1 TRBV6-6 TGTGCCAGCAGAAACGGCGGGAGGGGCAATGAGCAGTTCTTC CASRNGGRGNEQFF
NA TRBD2 TRBJ2-7 TRBV14 TGTGCCAGCAGCCAAGGAGCTAGCGGATCTTCCGAGCAGTACTTC CASSQGASGSSEQYF
NA TRBD2 TRBJ2-1 TRBV5-6 TGTGCCAGCAGCTTTAATGGAGGACTAGCGGTCTACAATGAGCAGTTCTTC CASSFNGGLAVYNEQFF
NA TRBD1 TRBJ2-2 TRBV5-1 TGCGCCAGCACCTCCTCCCAGGGGGTCACCGGGGAGCTGTTTTTT CASTSSQGVTGELFF
few NA TRBJ1-3 TRBV3-1/TRBV3-2 TGTGCCAGCAGCCAAGCGGGTTACCGAAACACCATATATTTT CASSQAGYRNTIYF
NA NA TRBJ2-5 TRBV7-9 TGTGCCAGCAGCTCATATATTCTACCTGAGGAAGAGACCCAGTACTTC CASSSYILPEEETQYF
NA NA TRBJ2-2 TRBV9 TGTGCCAGCAGCGTAGGTGGGGGGAGAACCGGGGAGCTGTTTTTT CASSVGGGRTGELFF
NA NA TRBJ1-2 TRBV6-5 TGTGCCAGCGGTTTGGGAGGCAACCTCTATGGCTACACCTTC CASGLGGNLYGYTF
NA NA TRBJ1-2 TRBV9 TGTGCCAGCAGCTCCCAAATTAACCTTAACTATGGCTACACCTTC CASSSQINLNYGYTF
NA TRBD1 TRBJ1-5 TRBV5-8 TGTGCCAGCAGATTTACAGGGGCCGCTCACATCCGGCCCCAGCATTTT CASRFTGAAHIRPQHF
NA NA TRBJ2-1 TRBV5-1 TGCGCCAGCATAGATAATTGGAGCAATGAGCAGTTCTTC CASIDNWSNEQFF
NA TRBD1 TRBJ1-2 TRBV15 TGTGCCACCAGCGACAGGGCCTACTATGGCTACACCTTC CATSDRAYYGYTF
NA NA TRBJ1-5 TRBV6-4 TGTGCCAGCAGTGCAGGGGCGGGCAATCAGCCCCAGCATTTT CASSAGAGNQPQHF
NA TRBD1 TRBJ1-2 TRBV29-1 TGCAGCGTTGATGGTACCGACAGGGGGCATGGCTACACCTTC CSVDGTDRGHGYTF
NA NA TRBJ1-1 TRBV5-5 TGTGCCAGCAGCTCACGGCCTCCAAGGCAGGGAGACACTGAAGCTTTCTTT CASSSRPPRQGDTEAFF
NA TRBD2 TRBJ2-1 TRBV6-4 TGTGCCAGCAGTGACAGGACTAGCGGGAGGGTTAGCTACAATGAGCAGTTCTTC CASSDRTSGRVSYNEQFF
NA NA TRBJ1-5 TRBV7-2 TGTGCCAGCAGCTTAGGCATTTATAGCAATCAGCCCCAGCATTTT CASSLGIYSNQPQHF
NA TRBD2 TRBJ2-5 TRBV4-1 TGCGCCAGCAGCCAAACTCGGGGGGGCCGCGAGACCCAGTACTTC CASSQTRGGRETQYF
NA NA TRBJ1-2 TRBV12-3/TRBV12-4 TGTGCCAGCAGTTTCTCCGGGGTTTATGGCTACACCTTC CASSFSGVYGYTF